The T cell receptor (beta chain) under discussion was sequenced for a study of T cell responses to AZD1222 COVID-19 vaccine. Study information: Second-dose groups at about 4 or about 12 weeks were pooled. Whole-study findings and limits: Clonal diversity may have been underestimated, and the donors were mostly white British, with more females than males. Researchers took repertoire samples only after the peak T cell response had come. Distributed over spike, vaccine-associated CD4 TCRs predominated at 160-218 and 743-854.

A remark on this clone: Antigen unknown.

Libraries were prepared by immunoSEQ multiplex PCR; TCRdb keeps only in-frame clonotypes and omits some of them. This sample yields about 110,000 clones, of which about nine tenths are seen a single time; 5% to 5.5% belongs to the top ten. V was clipped by 1 base and J by 0 bases, with 8 bases between them. CDR3 size: 16 residues. Germline V CDR1 and CDR2: KGHDR, SFDVKD. Source: peripheral blood, taken on day 0 of AZD1222 vaccination. This sequence was found in an adult in good health. This sequence joins TRBV24-1 and TRBJ2-2, with D tentatively TRBD2 (6 bases). CDR3: CATSDFGGANTGELFF. In nucleotides, the CDR3 is TGTGCCACCAGTGATTTCGGGGGAGCGAACACCGGGGAGCTGTTTTTT.